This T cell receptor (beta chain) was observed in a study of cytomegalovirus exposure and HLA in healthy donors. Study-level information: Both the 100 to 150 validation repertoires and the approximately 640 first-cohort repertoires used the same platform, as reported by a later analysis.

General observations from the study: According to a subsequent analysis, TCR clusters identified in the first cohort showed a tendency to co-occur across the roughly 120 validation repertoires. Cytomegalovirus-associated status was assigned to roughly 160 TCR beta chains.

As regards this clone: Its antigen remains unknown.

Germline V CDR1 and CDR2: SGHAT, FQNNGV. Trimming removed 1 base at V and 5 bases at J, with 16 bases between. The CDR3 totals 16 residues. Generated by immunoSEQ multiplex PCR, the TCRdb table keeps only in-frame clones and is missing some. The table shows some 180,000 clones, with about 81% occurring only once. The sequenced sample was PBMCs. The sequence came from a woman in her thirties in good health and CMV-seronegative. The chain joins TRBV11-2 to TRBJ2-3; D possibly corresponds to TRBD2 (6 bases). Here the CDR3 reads CASSLGELAIRDTQYF. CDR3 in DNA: TGTGCCAGCAGCTTAGGCGAGCTAGCGATCCGAGATACGCAGTATTTT.